A single T cell receptor (beta chain) is shown here with its context. V lost 5 bases to trimming and J lost 3 bases, with 11 bases between them. CDR1 and CDR2 (germline): SEHNR, FQNEAQ (reference sequence). This CDR3 spans 14 amino acids. Sequencing used immunoSEQ multiplex PCR; TCRdb keeps in-frame clones, though not all of them. The sample holds about 190,000 clones; approximately 84% are singletons and the top ten take more than 4.5%. This sample stems from a study of blood T cell repertoires in COVID-19. Overall study context: PBMCs, B-cell-depleted T cells, or T cells were the source of the cDNA or gDNA that made up the material.

The chain has TRBV7-9 and TRBJ2-1; D is perhaps TRBD2 (6 bases). The sequence came from a woman in her seventies with active or convalescent COVID-19. The sample comprised peripheral blood. CDR3 sequence (DNA): TGTGCCAGCAGCCCGGGACTGGACTACAATGAGCAGTTCTTC. This translates into CASSPGLDYNEQFF. Full variable domain (missing parts from reference TRBV7-9 and TRBJ2-1): DTGVSQNPRHKITKRGQNVTFRCDPISEHNRLYWYRQTLGQGPEFLTYFQNEAQLEKSRLLSDRFSAERPKGSFSTLEIQRTEQGDSAMYLCASSPGLDYNEQFFGPGTRLTVL.